Presented here are 20 T cell receptor beta chains from one specimen sequenced in a study of blood T cell repertoires in COVID-19 (dated by TCRdb to about 2020). The library came from the immunoSEQ multiplex PCR assay. Entries here come from immuneACCESS through TCRdb and include only in-frame sequences with V and J called. Some clones fail to appear in such tables; in the studies checked, an unresolved V gene covers under half of the shortfall, and the cause of the remainder is unknown. The sample table lists more than 200,000 clones, 70% to 85% of them with a count of one. Together, the top ten hold under 5.5% of the sample. Material: peripheral blood. All receptors come from a woman of 80 years or more with active or convalescent COVID-19.

Only one count was recorded for this clone. The rearrangement links TRBV24-1 to TRBJ2-5; weak D call: TRBD2 (7 bases). CDR1 KGHDR and CDR2 SFDVKD come from the germline V gene. The CDR3 extends over 18 amino acids. The V end was cut by 4 bases, the J end by 1 base, with 21 bases between. The CDR3 spells CATSDPLARGAAQETQYF. CDR3 nucleotides: TGTGCCACCAGTGACCCATTGGCCCGGGGGGCTGCCCAAGAGACCCAGTACTTC.

This chain joins TRBV9 and TRBJ1-2; 10 bases match TRBD1. The trim removed 0 bases at V and 7 bases at J, leaving 3 bases unmatched. Germline assignment: CDR1 SGDLS and CDR2 YYNGEE. CDR3 length equals 14 residues. In DNA, the CDR3 is TGTGCCAGCAGCGTAGAGTGGACAGGGGGTGGCTACACCTTC. This encodes CASSVEWTGGGYTF.

The gene calls are TRBV5-4 and TRBJ1-2; TRBD1 might be the D (5 bases). Germline CDR1 is SGHNT and CDR2 is YYREEE (reference sequence). Trimming removed 2 bases from V and 8 bases from J, with 13 bases in between. The CDR3 consists of 13 residues. The CDR3 is CASSFRVPVGYTF. Here the CDR3 DNA reads TGTGCCAGCAGCTTCAGGGTGCCCGTCGGCTACACCTTC.

The CDR3: CASSVRTGDTGELFF. The CDR3 region has the DNA TGTGCCAGCAGTGTTCGGACAGGGGATACCGGGGAGCTGTTTTTT. This chain links TRBV2 with TRBJ2-2; 9 bases align to TRBD1. CDR1 is SNHLY, CDR2 FYNNEI, per germline. CDR3 size: 15 residues. Germline trimming cut 4 bases from V and 5 bases from J; bases unmatched to any gene: 5.

The CDR3 DNA follows: TGTGCCAGCAGCCACTTAACGCCGGGACTAGCGGGGGGGCGAGAGACCCAGTACTTC. Protein product: CASSHLTPGLAGGRETQYF. The chain links TRBV27 to TRBJ2-5, with TRBD2 identical over 16 bases. Germline V gene sequence: CDR1 MNHEY, CDR2 SMNVEV (reference sequence). The CDR3 covers 19 residues. The ends lost 6 bases at V and 4 bases at J; junction bases unmatched: 14.

The rearrangement joins TRBV4-1 to TRBJ1-4; possibly TRBD1 for D (6 bases). The CDR3 has 15 amino acids. The germline V and J ends were trimmed by 3 bases and 7 bases, with 15 bases remaining between them. Germline assignment: CDR1 MGHRA and CDR2 YSYEKL. The CDR3 here is CASSQAHGTREKLFF. The CDR3 coding sequence is TGCGCCAGCAGCCAGGCCCACGGGACACGTGAAAAACTGTTTTTT.

The genes are TRBV10-2 and TRBJ1-4, with 9 bases identical to TRBD1. The CDR3 runs to 15 residues. CDR1 is WSHSY and CDR2 is SAAADI in the germline V gene. V lost 6 bases, J lost 6 bases, and 8 bases stayed unmatched. CDR3 coding DNA: TGCGCCAGCAGCCTTACGACAGGGGGTGATGAAAAACTGTTTTTT. Amino acids: CASSLTTGGDEKLFF.

There are a few counts of this clone. The V gene is TRBV5-4, the J gene TRBJ1-1; unclear D gene. The length of the CDR3 is 14 residues. Germline assignment: CDR1 SGHNT and CDR2 YYREEE (reference sequence). V lost 0 bases, J lost 1 base, and 7 bases lay in between. CDR3 sequence (DNA): TGTGCCAGCAGCTTGGGCAGATCGAACACTGAAGCTTTCTTT. Translated: CASSLGRSNTEAFF.

This clone was found a few times. The CDR3 loop is CASSHRGRVYGYTF. DNA of the CDR3: TGTGCCAGCAGCCACAGGGGGCGCGTCTATGGCTACACCTTC. The rearrangement links TRBV14 to TRBJ1-2; 8 bases fit TRBD1. CDR3 length: 14 residues. With 3 bases clipped from V and 4 bases from J, the junction kept 4 bases outside the gene matches. CDR1 and CDR2 (germline): SGHDN, FVKESK.

The chain has TRBV5-4 and TRBJ2-1; TRBD2 agrees at 10 bases. The CDR3 is 14 residues long. The ends lost 5 bases at V and 2 bases at J; junction bases unmatched: 1. Germline CDR1 and CDR2: SGHNT and YYREEE (reference sequence). CDR3 in amino acids: CASSSGRTYNEQFF. The CDR3 bases are TGTGCCAGCAGTAGCGGGAGGACCTACAATGAGCAGTTCTTC.

The J gene is TRBJ2-1, the V gene TRBV6-1; TRBD2 is a possible D gene (5 bases). Germline V gene lookup returns CDR1 MNHNS and CDR2 SASEGT. This CDR3 is 16 amino acids long. V was pared by 1 base and J by 3 bases, with 13 bases between. This chain's CDR3 is CASSEVISGIYNEQFF. CDR3 bases: TGTGCCAGCAGTGAAGTCATTTCGGGGATCTACAATGAGCAGTTCTTC.

This chain uses TRBV9 with TRBJ2-6; possible D gene TRBD1, 6 bases. This CDR3 contains 17 residues. The germline V gene has CDR1 SGDLS and CDR2 YYNGEE. Trimming removed 2 bases from V and 2 bases from J, with 14 bases in between. CDR3 bases: TGTGCCAGCAGCGTGGCAGACAGGACCCCTGGGGCCAACGTCCTGACTTTC. This codes for CASSVADRTPGANVLTF.

The V call is TRBV11-2, the J call TRBJ2-3, with 10 bases identical to TRBD2. The CDR3 is made up of 15 amino acids. With 2 bases clipped from V and 6 bases from J, the junction kept 5 bases outside the gene matches. The germline V gene encodes CDR1 SGHAT and CDR2 FQNNGV. CDR3 protein: CASSLRASGSDTQYF. DNA of the CDR3: TGTGCCAGCAGCTTACGAGCTAGCGGGAGTGATACGCAGTATTTT.

The chain is built from TRBV3-1 (or the pseudogene TRBV3-2) and TRBJ2-3; 13 bases match TRBD2. The CDR3 runs 18 residues. The germline CDR1 and CDR2 sequences are LGHDT and YNNKEL (reference sequence). The trim removed 4 bases at V and 5 bases at J, leaving 12 bases unmatched. The CDR3 DNA reads as TGTGCCAGCAGCCTTCTCGGACTAGCGGGAGCTCCAGGAGATACGCAGTATTTT. Translation gives CASSLLGLAGAPGDTQYF.

The CDR3 loop is CASSYGTGVIAGYTF. The DNA for the CDR3 is TGTGCCAGCAGTTACGGGACAGGGGTTATTGCTGGCTACACCTTC. The J gene is TRBJ1-2, the V gene TRBV6-2 or TRBV6-3; 10 bases align to TRBD1. Germline V gene sequence: CDR1 MNHEY, CDR2 SVGEGT. Trimming cost V 2 bases and J 7 bases; bases outside gene matches: 7. This CDR3 spans 15 amino acids.

The chain uses TRBV11-1 and TRBJ2-3; 7 bases fit TRBD2. V shed 4 bases, J shed 5 bases, and the junction held 6 bases outside the gene matches. The length of the CDR3 is 14 residues. CDR1 is SGHAT and CDR2 is FQDESV in the germline V gene (reference sequence). This CDR3 reads CASSSPVAGDTQYF. As DNA, the CDR3 is TGTGCCAGCAGCTCGCCCGTAGCGGGAGATACGCAGTATTTT.

This clone was seen once. This chain uses TRBV3-1 (or the pseudogene TRBV3-2) with TRBJ1-2; tentative D call: TRBD1 (6 bases). The CDR3 runs to 16 residues. Germline CDR1 LGHDT, CDR2 YNNKEL (reference sequence). With 4 bases removed from V and 4 bases from J, the gap between germline ends came to 19 bases. CDR3 bases: TGTGCCAGCAGCCCCCTCTCTGGACAGCCCTTCTATGGCTACACCTTC. It codes for CASSPLSGQPFYGYTF.

The chain is built from TRBV13 and TRBJ1-2; a possible D gene is TRBD1 (5 bases). Germline CDR1 reads PRHDT; CDR2 reads FYEKMQ (reference sequence). V dropped 3 bases and J dropped 8 bases, with 22 bases sitting between them. The CDR3 runs 16 residues. In DNA, the CDR3 is TGTGCCAGCAGCTTGTACGGTGTACAGGTCGTCGGGGGCTACACCTTC. Translating gives CASSLYGVQVVGGYTF.

On this clone itself: This specimen includes other DNA sequences encoding the same CDR3. The chain couples TRBV28 to TRBJ1-3; 7 bases are shared with TRBD1. The germline V gene encodes CDR1 MDHEN and CDR2 SYDVKM. The CDR3 length is 14 residues. Trimming at V came to 6 bases and at J to 0 bases, leaving 2 bases not matched to a gene. The CDR3 DNA follows: TGTGCCAGCAGCTCAGGGGGCTCTGGAAACACCATATATTTT. Protein sequence: CASSSGGSGNTIYF.

This chain links TRBV5-1 with TRBJ1-5; no clear D gene. V was trimmed by 0 bases and J by 0 bases, leaving 10 bases between them. Germline CDR1 and CDR2: SGHRS and YFSETQ. The CDR3 is 16 residues long. CDR3 DNA sequence: TGCGCCAGCAGCTTGGATGGCAGGATTAGCAATCAGCCCCAGCATTTT. Translating gives CASSLDGRISNQPQHF.